Listed here are 12 T cell receptor beta chains from one sample, sequenced in a study of blood T cell repertoires in COVID-19. TCRdb's table, derived via immunoSEQ multiplex PCR, lists solely in-frame clones and lacks some. The sample lists 250,000 to 300,000 clones, roughly 93% occurring once. The sample comprised PBMCs or T cells enriched from blood (not recorded which). All receptors come from a woman in her thirties or forties with acute COVID-19.

The gene calls are TRBV27 and TRBJ2-1; 13 nucleotides agree with TRBD2. V gave up 6 bases and J gave up 12 bases; unmatched junction bases: 11. The germline V gene has CDR1 MNHEY and CDR2 SMNVEV (reference sequence). The CDR3 length is 15 residues. The CDR3 coding sequence is TGTGCCAGCAGCGACCTCGGACTAGCGGGAGAGGGGCAGTTCTTC. It yields the protein CASSDLGLAGEGQFF.

This clone was counted a single time. The rearrangement links TRBV19 to TRBJ1-2; weak D call: TRBD1 (6 bases). Trimming pared 10 bases from V and 3 bases from J, leaving 18 bases between. This CDR3 region has 14 residues. CDR1 is LNHDA and CDR2 is SQIVND in the germline V gene (reference sequence). CDR3 residues: CATLDPSGDYGYTF. The CDR3 nucleotides read TGTGCCACTCTAGATCCCTCAGGGGACTATGGCTACACCTTC.

With respect to this clone: Other DNA sequences from this sample encode an identical CDR3 as well. CDR3 residues: CATSRGTGSYEQYF. In nucleotides, the CDR3 is TGTGCCACCAGCAGGGGGACAGGCTCATACGAGCAGTACTTC. This chain links TRBV15 with TRBJ2-7, with 8 bases matching TRBD1. The CDR3 is made up of 14 amino acids. Per the germline V gene, CDR1 is LNHNV and CDR2 is YYDKDF (reference sequence). Trimming at V came to 3 bases and at J to 4 bases, leaving 5 bases not matched to a gene.

This rearrangement joins TRBV2 to TRBJ2-1; 12 nucleotides agree with TRBD1. The length of the CDR3 is 15 residues. Germline V gene sequence: CDR1 SNHLY, CDR2 FYNNEI. V was clipped by 4 bases and J by 6 bases; unmatched bases: 4. CDR3 DNA sequence: TGTGCCAGCAGTGCCGGGACAGGGGGCTTCAATGAGCAGTTCTTC. Protein sequence: CASSAGTGGFNEQFF.

The rearrangement links TRBV19 to TRBJ1-5; TRBD1 aligns across 11 bases. V shed 7 bases and J 6 bases; nucleotides not matched to a gene: 11. This CDR3 spans 16 amino acids. The germline gives CDR1 LNHDA, CDR2 SQIVND (reference sequence). CDR3 sequence (DNA): TGTGCCAGTACCCCACGGGACAGGGGGATCGTTCAGCCCCAGCATTTT. Residues: CASTPRDRGIVQPQHF.

This rearrangement joins TRBV5-4 to TRBJ2-3; 12 bases fit TRBD2. The CDR3 is 17 amino acids. V gave up 3 bases and J gave up 1 base; unmatched junction bases: 6. Looked up from germline, CDR1 is SGHNT and CDR2 is YYREEE (reference sequence). In nucleotides, the CDR3 is TGTGCCAGCAGCTATCTAGCGGGGGGGGGTGGCACAGATACGCAGTATTTT. Protein: CASSYLAGGGGTDTQYF.

The table lists this clone with a count of one. CDR3 residues: CATGVSAVGLAGARRGETQYF. CDR3 nucleotide sequence: TGTGCCACCGGGGTGTCGGCCGTCGGACTAGCGGGAGCCCGCCGGGGAGAGACCCAGTACTTC. The gene calls are TRBV15 and TRBJ2-5; TRBD2 agrees at 13 bases. V was clipped by 8 bases and J by 4 bases; unmatched bases: 25. CDR3 length: 21 amino acids. Germline V gives CDR1 LNHNV, CDR2 YYDKDF (reference sequence). Using reference TRBV15 and TRBJ2-5 for the parts outside the CDR3, the full variable domain is DAMVIQNPRYQVTQFGKPVTLSCSQTLNHNVMYWYQQKSSQAPKLLFHYYDKDFNNEADTPDNFQSRRPNTSFCFLDIRSPGLGDTAMYLCATGVSAVGLAGARRGETQYFGPGTRLLVL.

V is TRBV5-1 and J is TRBJ2-1, with 8 positions matching TRBD2. The junction had 7 bases not matched to a gene; V was cut back by 4 bases and J by 4 bases. Germline V gene lookup returns CDR1 SGHRS and CDR2 YFSETQ. The CDR3 has 15 residues. The chain's CDR3 is CASSPGGSRYNEQFF. DNA of the CDR3: TGCGCCAGCAGCCCGGGAGGGTCGAGGTACAATGAGCAGTTCTTC.

The chain uses TRBV28 and TRBJ1-2, with D tentatively TRBD1 (6 bases). The germline gives CDR1 MDHEN, CDR2 SYDVKM. The V and J ends lost 6 bases and 6 bases respectively, with 14 bases between them. The CDR3 runs 13 residues. CDR3 in DNA: TGTGCCAGCAGCCCTAACAGGGCCAATGGCTACACCTTC. Amino acid sequence: CASSPNRANGYTF.

This rearrangement joins TRBV5-4 to TRBJ2-2, with TRBD1 identical over 7 bases. V shed 6 bases and J 5 bases; nucleotides not matched to a gene: 13. Germline CDR1 SGHNT, CDR2 YYREEE (reference sequence). There are 16 residues in the CDR3. CDR3 DNA: TGTGCCAGCAAAATCTCGGCTAGGGGGCCGACCGGGGAGCTGTTTTTT. It encodes CASKISARGPTGELFF.

A single count supports this clone. The chain uses TRBV7-2 and TRBJ1-3; the D is unclear. This CDR3 comprises 16 residues. Germline V CDR1 and CDR2: SGHTA, FQGNSA. The V end lost 1 base, the J end lost 2 bases, and 12 bases lay between the germline ends. CDR3 bases: TGTGCCAGCAGCTTAGTTTACGTTTTAGCTGGAAACACCATATATTTT. This sequence encodes CASSLVYVLAGNTIYF.

The CDR3 protein is CASSLGEGDRGRVAFF. CDR3 nucleotides: TGTGCCAGCAGCTTAGGAGAGGGGGACAGGGGGCGCGTTGCTTTCTTT. This chain joins TRBV7-9 and TRBJ1-1, with TRBD1 matching over 12 bases. This CDR3 comprises 16 residues. J gave up 11 bases and V 1 base, and 11 bases lay outside the gene matches. Germline V gives CDR1 SEHNR, CDR2 FQNEAQ (reference sequence). The full variable domain, its missing parts supplied by reference TRBV7-9 and TRBJ1-1, is DTGVSQNPRHKITKRGQNVTFRCDPISEHNRLYWYRQTLGQGPEFLTYFQNEAQLEKSRLLSDRFSAERPKGSFSTLEIQRTEQGDSAMYLCASSLGEGDRGRVAFFGQGTRLTVV.